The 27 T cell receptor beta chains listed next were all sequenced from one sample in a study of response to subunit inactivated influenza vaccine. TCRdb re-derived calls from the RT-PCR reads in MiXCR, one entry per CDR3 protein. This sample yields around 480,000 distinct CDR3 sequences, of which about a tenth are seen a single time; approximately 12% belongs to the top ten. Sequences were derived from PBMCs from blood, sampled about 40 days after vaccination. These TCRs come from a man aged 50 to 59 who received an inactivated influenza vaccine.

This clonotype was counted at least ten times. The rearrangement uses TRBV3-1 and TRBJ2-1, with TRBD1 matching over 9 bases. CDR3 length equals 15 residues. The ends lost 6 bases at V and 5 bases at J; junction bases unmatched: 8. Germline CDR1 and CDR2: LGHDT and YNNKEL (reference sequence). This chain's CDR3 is CASSRGTGINNEQFF. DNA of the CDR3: TGTGCCAGCAGTCGCGGGACAGGGATAAACAATGAGCAGTTCTTC.

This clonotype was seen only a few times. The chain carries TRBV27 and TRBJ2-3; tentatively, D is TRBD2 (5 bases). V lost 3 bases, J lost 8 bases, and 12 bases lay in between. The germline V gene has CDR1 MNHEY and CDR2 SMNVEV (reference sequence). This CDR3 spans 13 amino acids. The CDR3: CASSLGAAGTQYF. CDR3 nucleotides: TGTGCCAGCAGTTTGGGAGCGGCAGGTACGCAGTATTTT.

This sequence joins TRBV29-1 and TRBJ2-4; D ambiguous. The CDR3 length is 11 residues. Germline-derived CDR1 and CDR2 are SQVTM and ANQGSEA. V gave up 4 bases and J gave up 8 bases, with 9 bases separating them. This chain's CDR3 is CSVVQRDIQYF. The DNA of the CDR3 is TGCAGCGTTGTTCAGAGAGACATTCAGTACTTC.

The DNA of the CDR3 is TGTGCCAGCAGCTCCCATTTGGGGAGCTATGGCTACACCTTC. Protein: CASSSHLGSYGYTF. The chain has TRBV7-2 and TRBJ1-2, with no clear D. The CDR3 runs to 14 residues. From germline, CDR1 is SGHTA and CDR2 FQGNSA. Trimming stripped 4 bases from V and 4 bases from J, with 13 bases between.

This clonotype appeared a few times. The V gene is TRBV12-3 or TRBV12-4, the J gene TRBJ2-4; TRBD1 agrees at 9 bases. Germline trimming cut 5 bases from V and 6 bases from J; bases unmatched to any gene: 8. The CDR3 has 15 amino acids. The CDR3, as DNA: TGTGCCAGCAGTCCAGGACAGGGGCTGAGAAACATTCAGTACTTC. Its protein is CASSPGQGLRNIQYF.

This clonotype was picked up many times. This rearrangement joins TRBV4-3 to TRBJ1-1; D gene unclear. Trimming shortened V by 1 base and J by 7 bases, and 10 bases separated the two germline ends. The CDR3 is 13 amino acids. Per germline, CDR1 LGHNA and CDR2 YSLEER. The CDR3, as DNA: TGCGCCAGCAGCCAAGGACTGGGTGGTGAAGCTTTCTTT. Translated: CASSQGLGGEAFF.

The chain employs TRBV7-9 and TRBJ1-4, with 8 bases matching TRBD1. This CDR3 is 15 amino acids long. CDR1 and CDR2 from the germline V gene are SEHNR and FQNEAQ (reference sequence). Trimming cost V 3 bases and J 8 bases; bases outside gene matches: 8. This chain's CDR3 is CASSFTGTGSEKLFF. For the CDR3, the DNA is TGTGCCAGCAGCTTTACCGGGACAGGTTCAGAAAAACTGTTTTTT.

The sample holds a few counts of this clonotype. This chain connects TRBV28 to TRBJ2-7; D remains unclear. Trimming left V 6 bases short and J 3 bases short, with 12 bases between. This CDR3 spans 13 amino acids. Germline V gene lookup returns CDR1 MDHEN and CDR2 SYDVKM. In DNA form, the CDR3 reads TGTGCCAGCAGCCCAGACTCGTACTACGAGCAGTACTTC. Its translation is CASSPDSYYEQYF.

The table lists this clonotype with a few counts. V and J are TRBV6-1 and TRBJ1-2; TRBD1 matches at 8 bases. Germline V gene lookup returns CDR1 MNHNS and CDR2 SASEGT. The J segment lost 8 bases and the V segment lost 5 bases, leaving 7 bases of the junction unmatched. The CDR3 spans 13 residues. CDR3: CASSRQGAEGYTF. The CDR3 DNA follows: TGTGCCAGCAGTCGGCAGGGGGCAGAGGGCTACACCTTC.

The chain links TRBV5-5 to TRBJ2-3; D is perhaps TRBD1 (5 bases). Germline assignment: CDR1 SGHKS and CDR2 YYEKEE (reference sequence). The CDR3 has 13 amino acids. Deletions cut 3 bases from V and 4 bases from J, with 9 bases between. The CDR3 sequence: CASSSTVSDTQYF. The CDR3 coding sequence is TGTGCCAGCAGCTCGACAGTCTCAGATACGCAGTATTTT.

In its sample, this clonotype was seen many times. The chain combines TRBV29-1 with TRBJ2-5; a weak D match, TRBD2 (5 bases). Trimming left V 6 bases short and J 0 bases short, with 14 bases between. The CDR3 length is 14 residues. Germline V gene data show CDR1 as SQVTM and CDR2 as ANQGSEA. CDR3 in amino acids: CSVAKGANQETQYF. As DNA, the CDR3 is TGCAGCGTGGCAAAGGGAGCGAACCAAGAGACCCAGTACTTC.

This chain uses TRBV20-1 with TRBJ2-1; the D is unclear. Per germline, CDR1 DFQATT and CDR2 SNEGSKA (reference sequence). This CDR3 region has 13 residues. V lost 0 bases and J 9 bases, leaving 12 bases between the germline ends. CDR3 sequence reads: CSARDPGPAEQFF. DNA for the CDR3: TGCAGTGCTAGAGATCCCGGCCCCGCTGAGCAGTTCTTC.

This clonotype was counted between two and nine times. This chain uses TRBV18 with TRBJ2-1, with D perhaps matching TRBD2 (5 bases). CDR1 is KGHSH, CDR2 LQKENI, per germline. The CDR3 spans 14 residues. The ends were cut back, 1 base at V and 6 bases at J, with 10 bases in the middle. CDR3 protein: CASSPREFPNEQFF. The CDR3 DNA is TGTGCCAGCTCACCACGGGAGTTCCCCAATGAGCAGTTCTTC.

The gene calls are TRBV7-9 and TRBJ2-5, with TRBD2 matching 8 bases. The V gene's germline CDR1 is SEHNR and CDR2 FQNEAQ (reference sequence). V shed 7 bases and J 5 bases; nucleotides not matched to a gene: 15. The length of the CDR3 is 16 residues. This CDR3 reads CASNILGGTGGETQYF. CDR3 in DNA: TGTGCCAGCAATATTTTGGGCGGCACGGGAGGGGAGACCCAGTACTTC.

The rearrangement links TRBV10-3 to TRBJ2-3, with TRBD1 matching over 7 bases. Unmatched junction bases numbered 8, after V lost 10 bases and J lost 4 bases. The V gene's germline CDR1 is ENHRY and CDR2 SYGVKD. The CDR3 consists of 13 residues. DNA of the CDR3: TGTGCCACCTCGTCGGACAGGCCAGATACGCAGTATTTT. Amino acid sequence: CATSSDRPDTQYF.

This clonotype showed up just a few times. As DNA, the CDR3 is TGCAGTGCTAGCGACTCGACATTGCAGTTCTTC. This translates into CSASDSTLQFF. The chain is built from TRBV20-1 and TRBJ2-1, with D uncertain. V was shortened by 3 bases and J by 12 bases, with 12 bases between the two germline ends. This CDR3 comprises 11 residues. CDR1 DFQATT and CDR2 SNEGSKA come from the germline V gene (reference sequence).

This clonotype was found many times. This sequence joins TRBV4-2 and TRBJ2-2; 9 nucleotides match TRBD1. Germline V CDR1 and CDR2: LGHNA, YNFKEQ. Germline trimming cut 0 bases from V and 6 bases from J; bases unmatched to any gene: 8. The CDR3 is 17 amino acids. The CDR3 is CASSQEGDRVAAGELFF. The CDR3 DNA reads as TGTGCCAGCAGCCAAGAGGGGGACAGGGTCGCCGCCGGGGAGCTGTTTTTT.

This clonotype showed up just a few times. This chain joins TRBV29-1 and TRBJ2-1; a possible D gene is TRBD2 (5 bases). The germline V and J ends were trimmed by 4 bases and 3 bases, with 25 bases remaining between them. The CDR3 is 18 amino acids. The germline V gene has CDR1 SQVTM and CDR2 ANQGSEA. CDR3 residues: CSVAELYLTRPGYNEQFF. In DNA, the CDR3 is TGCAGCGTTGCCGAACTATATTTAACTAGACCGGGCTACAATGAGCAGTTCTTC.

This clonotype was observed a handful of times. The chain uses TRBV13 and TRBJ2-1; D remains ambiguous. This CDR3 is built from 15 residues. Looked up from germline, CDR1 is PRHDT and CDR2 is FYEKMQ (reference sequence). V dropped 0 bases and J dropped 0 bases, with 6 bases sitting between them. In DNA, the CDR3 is TGTGCCAGCAGCTTAGGGAAGAGCTCCTACAATGAGCAGTTCTTC. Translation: CASSLGKSSYNEQFF.

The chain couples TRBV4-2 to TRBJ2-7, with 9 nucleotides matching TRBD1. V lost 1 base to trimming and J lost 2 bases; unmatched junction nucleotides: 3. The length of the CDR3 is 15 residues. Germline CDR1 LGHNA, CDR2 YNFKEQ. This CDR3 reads CASSQGDRGAYEQYF. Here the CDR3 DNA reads TGTGCCAGCAGCCAAGGAGACAGGGGGGCCTACGAGCAGTACTTC.

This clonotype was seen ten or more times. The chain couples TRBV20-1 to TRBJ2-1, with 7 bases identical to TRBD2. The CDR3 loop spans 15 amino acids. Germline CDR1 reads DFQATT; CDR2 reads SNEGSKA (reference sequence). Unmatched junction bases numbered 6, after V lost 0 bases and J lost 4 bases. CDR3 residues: CSARDRGEGYNEQFF. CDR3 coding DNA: TGCAGTGCTAGAGATCGGGGGGAGGGTTACAATGAGCAGTTCTTC.

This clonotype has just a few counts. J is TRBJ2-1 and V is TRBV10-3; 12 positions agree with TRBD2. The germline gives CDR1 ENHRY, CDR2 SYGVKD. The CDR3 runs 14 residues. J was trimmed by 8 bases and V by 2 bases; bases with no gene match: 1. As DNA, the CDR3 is TGTGCCATCAGTGAGACTAGCGGGAGGTATGAGCAGTTCTTC. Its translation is CAISETSGRYEQFF.

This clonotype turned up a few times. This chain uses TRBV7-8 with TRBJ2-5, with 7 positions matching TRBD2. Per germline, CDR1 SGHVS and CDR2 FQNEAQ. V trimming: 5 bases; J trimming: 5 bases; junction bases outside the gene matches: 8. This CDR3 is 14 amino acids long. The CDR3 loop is CASSTRLAGETQYF. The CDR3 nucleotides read TGTGCCAGCAGCACCCGACTAGCTGGTGAGACCCAGTACTTC.

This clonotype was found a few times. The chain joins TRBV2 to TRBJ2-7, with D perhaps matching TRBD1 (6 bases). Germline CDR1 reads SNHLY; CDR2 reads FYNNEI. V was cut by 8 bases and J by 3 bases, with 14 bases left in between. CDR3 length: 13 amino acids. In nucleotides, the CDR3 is TGTGCCAGCGCAGGGGCTACTGACTACGAGCAGTACTTC. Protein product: CASAGATDYEQYF.

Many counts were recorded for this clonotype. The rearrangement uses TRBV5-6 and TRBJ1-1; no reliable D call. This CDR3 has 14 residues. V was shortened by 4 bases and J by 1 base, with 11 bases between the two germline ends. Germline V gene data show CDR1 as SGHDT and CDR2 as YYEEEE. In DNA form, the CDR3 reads TGTGCCAGCAGCCCCAGTAAGTGGAACACTGAAGCTTTCTTT. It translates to CASSPSKWNTEAFF.

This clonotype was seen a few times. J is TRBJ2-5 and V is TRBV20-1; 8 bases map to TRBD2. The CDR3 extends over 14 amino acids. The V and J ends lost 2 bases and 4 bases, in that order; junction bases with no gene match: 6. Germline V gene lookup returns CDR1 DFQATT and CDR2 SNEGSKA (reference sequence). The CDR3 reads CSARSYTSGETQYF. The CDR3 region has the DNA TGCAGTGCTAGATCGTATACTAGCGGAGAGACCCAGTACTTC.

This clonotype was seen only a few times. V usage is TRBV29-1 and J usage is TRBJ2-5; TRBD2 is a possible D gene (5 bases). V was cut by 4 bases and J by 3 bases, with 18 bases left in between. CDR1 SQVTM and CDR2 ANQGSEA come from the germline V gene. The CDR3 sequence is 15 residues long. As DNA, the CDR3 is TGCAGCGTTGGCTCCCGTTTGAGGGTAGAAGAGACCCAGTACTTC. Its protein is CSVGSRLRVEETQYF. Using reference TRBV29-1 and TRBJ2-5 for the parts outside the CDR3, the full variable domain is SAVISQKPSRDICQRGTSLTIQCQVDSQVTMMFWYRQQPGQSLTLIATANQGSEATYESGFVIDKFPISRPNLTFSTLTVSNMSPEDSSIYLCSVGSRLRVEETQYFGPGTRLLVL.